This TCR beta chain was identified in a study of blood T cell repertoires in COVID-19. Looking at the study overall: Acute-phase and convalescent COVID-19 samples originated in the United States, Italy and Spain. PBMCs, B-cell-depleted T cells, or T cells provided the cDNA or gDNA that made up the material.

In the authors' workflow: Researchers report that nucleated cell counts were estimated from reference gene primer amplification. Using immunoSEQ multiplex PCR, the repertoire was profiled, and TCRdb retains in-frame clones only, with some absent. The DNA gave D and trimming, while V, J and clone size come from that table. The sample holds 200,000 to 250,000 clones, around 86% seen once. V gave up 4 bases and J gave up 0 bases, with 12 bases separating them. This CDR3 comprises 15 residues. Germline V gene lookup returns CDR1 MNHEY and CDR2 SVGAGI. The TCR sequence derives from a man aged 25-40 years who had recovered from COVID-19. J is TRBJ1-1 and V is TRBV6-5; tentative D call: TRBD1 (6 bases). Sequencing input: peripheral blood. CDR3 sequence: CASSWGRGMNTEAFF. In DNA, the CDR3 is TGTGCCAGCAGTTGGGGGAGGGGGATGAACACTGAAGCTTTCTTT.